This T cell receptor (beta chain) appears in the sequencing data of a study of T cells after yellow fever vaccination. Via MiXCR, TCRdb re-called the 5' RACE reads, giving one row per CDR3 protein. The sample has about 14,000 distinct CDR3 sequences; less than 7.5% are singletons. There are many counts of this clonotype. The TCR was taken from a man younger than 30 who received the YFV17D yellow fever vaccine. The sample consisted of PBMCs, either bulk or a sorted T-cell subset (CD4+, CD8+, memory, or dextramer-sorted; not recorded which), taken on the day of the yellow fever booster vaccination.

CDR3 in amino acids: CASSPEAGAAQNGNYGYTF. DNA of the CDR3: TGTGCCAGCTCACCAGAAGCAGGGGCCGCTCAAAACGGCAACTATGGCTACACCTTC. The chain links TRBV18 to TRBJ1-2; D perhaps matches TRBD1 (6 bases). The germline V gene encodes CDR1 KGHSH and CDR2 LQKENI. This CDR3 comprises 19 residues. Trimming shortened V by 2 bases and J by 2 bases, and 24 bases separated the two germline ends.